The 5 T cell receptor beta chains below come from one sample, sequenced in a study of tumor-infiltrating lymphocytes in primary liver carcinoma. Investigators took RNA and DNA out together from approximately 22-30 mg of unsorted bulk tissue. A constant-region primer primed TCR beta cDNA synthesis from 450 to 550 ng of total RNA. Slightly modified ARM-PCR, run as three nested multiplex PCR rounds, produced the TCR beta libraries. Investigators reported that the first two PCR rounds, at 10 cycles each, used TRBV1-TRBV30 forward primers with a C-beta reverse primer. MiXCR, run by TCRdb on the multiplex PCR reads, gives a single entry per CDR3 protein. The data show around 78,000 distinct CDR3 sequences, about two thirds seen once. What was sequenced was liver tumor tissue from sampling region 4. Subset denoted: tumor region T4, right-lateral pole. The origin of the receptors is a woman aged 60-75 years with primary liver carcinoma and hepatitis B virus infection.

Concerning this clonotype itself: The junction and the germline gene differ at one end; a read error may be behind it. CDR3: CASSETGGVQPQHF. CDR3 DNA: TGTGCCAGTAGTGAAACCGGCGGGGTTCAGCCCCAGCATTTT. J is TRBJ1-5 and V is TRBV6-1; D unresolved. CDR3 length equals 14 residues. CDR1 is MNHNS and CDR2 is SASEGT in the germline V gene.

As concerns this clonotype: One end of the junction varies from germline; a read error may be responsible. The genes are TRBV6-5 and TRBJ2-1, with D unclear. CDR1 and CDR2 from the germline V gene are MNHEY and SVGAGI. This CDR3 is built from 15 residues. Here the CDR3 DNA reads TGTGTCAGCAGTTACTCGCCCTCTACCAACAATGAGCAGTTCTTC. It translates to CVSSYSPSTNNEQFF.

A remark on this clonotype: This CDR3 fails to terminate in the conserved phenylalanine or tryptophan, so it likely reflects a read error. This sequence joins TRBV14 and TRBJ2-3; D remains ambiguous. Trimming removed 3 bases from V and 9 bases from J, with 13 bases in between. Germline V gene sequence: CDR1 SGHDN, CDR2 FVKESK. The CDR3 is 13 amino acids. The CDR3 coding sequence is TGTGCCAGCAGCCATGAAACTTGGTCAACGCAGTATGTT. This codes for CASSHETWSTQYV.

On this clonotype itself: Likely a read error: the CDR3 ends without its conserved phenylalanine or tryptophan. The chain is built from TRBV11-3 and TRBJ2-1; tentatively, D is TRBD1 (5 bases). The germline V gene has CDR1 SGHNT and CDR2 YENEEA. The CDR3 runs 13 residues. The CDR3 spells CATSLGDSIEQFI. The CDR3 nucleotides are TGTGCCACCAGCTTAGGAGACAGCATTGAGCAGTTCATC.

Concerning this clonotype: Relative to the germline gene, one junction end is altered; a read error may explain this. The CDR3 DNA is TGTGCTAGCAGCTTAATGCGGGGGGGGCACAGATACGCAGTATTT. As protein: CASSLMRGGHRYAVF. This chain uses TRBV11-2 with TRBJ2-3; TRBD2 agrees at 9 bases. The CDR3 totals 15 residues. CDR1 SGHAT and CDR2 FQNNGV come from the germline V gene.